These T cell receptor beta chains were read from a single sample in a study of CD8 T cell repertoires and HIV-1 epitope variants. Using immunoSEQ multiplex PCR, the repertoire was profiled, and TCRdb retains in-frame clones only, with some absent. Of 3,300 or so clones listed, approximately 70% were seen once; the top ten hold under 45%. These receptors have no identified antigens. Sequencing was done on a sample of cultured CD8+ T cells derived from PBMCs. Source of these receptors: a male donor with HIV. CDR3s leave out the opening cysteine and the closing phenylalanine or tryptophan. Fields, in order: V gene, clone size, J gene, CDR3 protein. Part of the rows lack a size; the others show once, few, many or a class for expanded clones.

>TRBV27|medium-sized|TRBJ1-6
ASSRTSRGHNSPLH
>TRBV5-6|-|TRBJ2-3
ASSAAGQGANTQY
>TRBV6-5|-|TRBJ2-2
ASSYGGAPGELF
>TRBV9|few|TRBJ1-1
ASSVAQGNTEAF
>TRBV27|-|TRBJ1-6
ASSLGFSSPLH
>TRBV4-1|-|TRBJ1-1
ASSPSLNTEAF
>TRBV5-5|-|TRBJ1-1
ASSRTGDTEAF
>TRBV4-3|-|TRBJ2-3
ASSQGRGADTQY
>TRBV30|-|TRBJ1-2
AWSPGGTRGYT
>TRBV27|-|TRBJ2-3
ASSLMASGRGGDTQY
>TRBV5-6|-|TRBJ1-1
ASSLGPEDEAF
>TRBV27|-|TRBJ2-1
ASSPFSPYNEQF
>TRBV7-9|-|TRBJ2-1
ASSFETIYNEQF
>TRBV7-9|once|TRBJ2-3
TSSQSYTDTQY
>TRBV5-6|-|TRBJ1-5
ASSIRTGQPQH
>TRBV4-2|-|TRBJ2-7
ASSQAGGEQY
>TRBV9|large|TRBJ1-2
ASSFVGSGAYGYT
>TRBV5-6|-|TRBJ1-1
ASSLGYGTEAF